This record concerns one TCR beta chain sequence. Its antigen is as yet unknown. The data derive from a study of vaccination and CD4 T cells after COVID-19. Sample treatment: roughly ten-day PBMC culture with coronavirus spike peptide pools or control peptides (ViraFEST assay). Peptide pool stimulation in ViraFEST expanded antigen-specific T cells, whose TCRs were then sequenced. Study-level points and caveats: 304 of 307 vaccine-specific clones from convalescent patients were spike mono-reactive. Clonotypes reactive to SARS-CoV-2 had a median that went up from around 20 to 38, but not significantly.

CD4+ T cells that had been cultured provided DNA sequenced with the Oncomine TCR Beta short-read assay. After culture, CD4+ T cells served as the source for genomic DNA extraction. TCRdb re-called the PCR reads with MiXCR, one entry per CDR3 protein. The data show about 21,000 distinct CDR3 sequences, about 50% seen once. CDR3 size: 15 residues. Germline CDR1 SGHNT, CDR2 YYREEE (reference sequence). Germline trimming cut 4 bases from V and 4 bases from J; bases unmatched to any gene: 6. The sample consisted of cultured CD4+ T cells from blood. The TCR was taken from a human donor with COVID-19. The chain joins TRBV5-4 to TRBJ1-5, with 9 nucleotides matching TRBD1. The CDR3 loop is CASSLGTGRNQPQHF. CDR3 DNA sequence: TGTGCCAGCAGCCTAGGGACAGGGAGAAATCAGCCCCAGCATTTT.